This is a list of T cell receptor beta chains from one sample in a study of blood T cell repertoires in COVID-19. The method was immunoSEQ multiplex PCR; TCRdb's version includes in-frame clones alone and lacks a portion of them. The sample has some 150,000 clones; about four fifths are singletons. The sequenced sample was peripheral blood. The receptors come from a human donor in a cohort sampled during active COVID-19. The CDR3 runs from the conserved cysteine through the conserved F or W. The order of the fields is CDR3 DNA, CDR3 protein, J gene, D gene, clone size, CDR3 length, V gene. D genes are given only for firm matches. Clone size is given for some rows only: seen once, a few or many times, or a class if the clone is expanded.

DNA: TGTGCCACACGACTGGACATGAACACTGAAGCTTTCTTT
CDR3: CATRLDMNTEAFF
J: TRBJ1-1
D: .
size: few
length: 13
V: TRBV7-9

DNA: TGTGCCAGCAGCTTAGGTTATAGCAATCAGCCCCAGCATTTT
CDR3: CASSLGYSNQPQHF
J: TRBJ1-5
D: .
size: .
length: 14
V: TRBV7-2

DNA: TGTGCCAGCAGTTTTCCCCAGACAGGACGTGGCTACACCTTC
CDR3: CASSFPQTGRGYTF
J: TRBJ1-2
D: .
size: .
length: 14
V: TRBV6-2/TRBV6-3

DNA: TGTGCCAGTAGTATAGGGCCACAGTCCACTGAAGCTTTCTTT
CDR3: CASSIGPQSTEAFF
J: TRBJ1-1
D: .
size: .
length: 14
V: TRBV19

DNA: TGTGCCAGTAGTACCCCCGGGAGGGCCGGCCAAGAGACCCAGTACTTC
CDR3: CASSTPGRAGQETQYF
J: TRBJ2-5
D: TRBD2
size: few
length: 16
V: TRBV19

DNA: TGTGCCAGCAGCCCGACAGGGAGCTTCTCCTCACCCCTCCACTTT
CDR3: CASSPTGSFSSPLHF
J: TRBJ1-6
D: TRBD1
size: few
length: 15
V: TRBV5-4

DNA: TGTGCCACCAGCTCTCAATCAAGCGGCCTCCGGGAGACCCAGTACTTC
CDR3: CATSSQSSGLRETQYF
J: TRBJ2-5
D: .
size: once
length: 16
V: TRBV15

DNA: TGTGCCAGTACCCCCCCCGGGACAGGGGGTGGAAAACTGTTTTTT
CDR3: CASTPPGTGGGKLFF
J: TRBJ1-4
D: TRBD1
size: .
length: 15
V: TRBV19

DNA: TGTGCCAGCAGCTTCCGGGACAGGGGGGAAGAGACCCAGTACTTC
CDR3: CASSFRDRGEETQYF
J: TRBJ2-5
D: TRBD1
size: .
length: 15
V: TRBV5-4

DNA: TGTGCCAGCAGCTTATGGGCAGGTTCCTACGAGCAGTACTTC
CDR3: CASSLWAGSYEQYF
J: TRBJ2-7
D: .
size: .
length: 14
V: TRBV7-8

DNA: TGTGCCAGCAGTAGACGATCGGGACTAGCGGGCGCCTACGAGCAGTACTTC
CDR3: CASSRRSGLAGAYEQYF
J: TRBJ2-7
D: TRBD2
size: .
length: 17
V: TRBV28

DNA: TGTGCCAGCAGTTACTCGGAACAGGGACGCGAGCAGTACTTC
CDR3: CASSYSEQGREQYF
J: TRBJ2-7
D: .
size: .
length: 14
V: TRBV6-5

DNA: TGTGCCAGCAGCCAAGAGTCCCCCCGCGGGGGGACTATCCCCCGCCGTCTTGTTGAGCAGTTCTTC
CDR3: CASSQESPRGGTIPRRLVEQFF
J: TRBJ2-1
D: TRBD2
size: .
length: 22
V: TRBV4-2

DNA: TGCGCCAGCAGCTGGGGAGACTATGGCTACACCTTC
CDR3: CASSWGDYGYTF
J: TRBJ1-2
D: .
size: .
length: 12
V: TRBV5-1

DNA: TGTGCCAGTAACCAGGGGGCCATCACTGAAGCTTTCTTT
CDR3: CASNQGAITEAFF
J: TRBJ1-1
D: TRBD1
size: .
length: 13
V: TRBV19

DNA: TGTGCCAGCAGCTTAGTAGCGGGAGGCCCTACGAACACCGGGGAGCTGTTTTTT
CDR3: CASSLVAGGPTNTGELFF
J: TRBJ2-2
D: TRBD2
size: .
length: 18
V: TRBV7-3

DNA: TGTGCCAGCAGCTTAGCGGGGGCCCTGGGCTACACCTTC
CDR3: CASSLAGALGYTF
J: TRBJ1-2
D: .
size: .
length: 13
V: TRBV7-9

DNA: TGTGCCAGCAGTTCCCCAGAGTGGAGGGTGGGCGATGAGCAGTTCTTC
CDR3: CASSSPEWRVGDEQFF
J: TRBJ2-1
D: .
size: few
length: 16
V: TRBV28

DNA: TGTGCCAGCAGCAGGGACAGATTCCCCGGGGAGCTGTTTTTT
CDR3: CASSRDRFPGELFF
J: TRBJ2-2
D: TRBD1
size: .
length: 14
V: TRBV27

DNA: TGTGCCAGCAGCGTAGGACAGGGGAATTCACCCCTCCACTTT
CDR3: CASSVGQGNSPLHF
J: TRBJ1-6
D: TRBD1
size: .
length: 14
V: TRBV9

DNA: TGTGCCAGCAGGGTAACAGGGGACTATGGCTACACCTTC
CDR3: CASRVTGDYGYTF
J: TRBJ1-2
D: TRBD1
size: .
length: 13
V: TRBV7-9

DNA: TGTGCCAGCAGCGTAACGAGACAGGGCACAGATACGCAGTATTTT
CDR3: CASSVTRQGTDTQYF
J: TRBJ2-3
D: .
size: .
length: 15
V: TRBV9

DNA: TGTGCCTGGAGTGGGGCAGCAACTAATGAAAAACTGTTTTTT
CDR3: CAWSGAATNEKLFF
J: TRBJ1-4
D: .
size: .
length: 14
V: TRBV30

DNA: TGTGCCAGCTCAGAAACAGGGTTGGATTCACCCCTCCACTTT
CDR3: CASSETGLDSPLHF
J: TRBJ1-6
D: .
size: .
length: 14
V: TRBV18

DNA: TGTGCCAGCAGTGGTACTAGCGGGCCTCAAGAGACCCAGTACTTC
CDR3: CASSGTSGPQETQYF
J: TRBJ2-5
D: TRBD2
size: .
length: 15
V: TRBV25-1

DNA: TGTGCCAGCAGTCCACTTGGACATTCCCAAGAGACCCAGTACTTC
CDR3: CASSPLGHSQETQYF
J: TRBJ2-5
D: .
size: few
length: 15
V: TRBV6-6

DNA: TGTGCCAGCAGTGAGGGACAGGGGGCGCGGACGTTCTACGAGCAGTACTTC
CDR3: CASSEGQGARTFYEQYF
J: TRBJ2-7
D: TRBD1
size: .
length: 17
V: TRBV6-1

DNA: TGTGCCAGCAGCCCCCGACAGGACCTTTCCTACGAGCAGTACTTC
CDR3: CASSPRQDLSYEQYF
J: TRBJ2-7
D: .
size: .
length: 15
V: TRBV7-9

DNA: TGTGCCAGCAGCGTAACGGTGCTGAACACTGAAGCTTTCTTT
CDR3: CASSVTVLNTEAFF
J: TRBJ1-1
D: .
size: .
length: 14
V: TRBV5-5

DNA: TGTGCCAGCACCTCAGGGGGTGAAAAACTGTTTTTT
CDR3: CASTSGGEKLFF
J: TRBJ1-4
D: TRBD1
size: .
length: 12
V: TRBV7-2

DNA: TGTGCCAGCAAATCTGGGCCGAGCGAGCAGTACTTC
CDR3: CASKSGPSEQYF
J: TRBJ2-7
D: .
size: few
length: 12
V: TRBV6-5

DNA: TGTGCCAGCAGCACCGGGCCACGGGGGGATGAGCAGTTCTTC
CDR3: CASSTGPRGDEQFF
J: TRBJ2-1
D: TRBD2
size: .
length: 14
V: TRBV5-5

DNA: TGTGCCAGCTCACCAAGACAGGGGTCGGGGACTAATGAAAAACTGTTTTTT
CDR3: CASSPRQGSGTNEKLFF
J: TRBJ1-4
D: TRBD1
size: once
length: 17
V: TRBV18

DNA: TGTGCCAGCAGCCAAGGGTACAGGAGCTCAGGGGGCACCGGGGAGCTGTTTTTT
CDR3: CASSQGYRSSGGTGELFF
J: TRBJ2-2
D: TRBD1
size: .
length: 18
V: TRBV4-2

DNA: TGTGCCAGCAGTTTTTCAGCGGGGGGCCCCTCGGGCGAGCAGTACTTC
CDR3: CASSFSAGGPSGEQYF
J: TRBJ2-7
D: TRBD2
size: .
length: 16
V: TRBV6-2/TRBV6-3

DNA: TGTGCCAGCGGCCCCCTGGTGGCAGATACGCAGTATTTT
CDR3: CASGPLVADTQYF
J: TRBJ2-3
D: .
size: .
length: 13
V: TRBV27

DNA: TGTGCCAGCTCAGTGCAGGGCTACAATGAGCAGTTCTTC
CDR3: CASSVQGYNEQFF
J: TRBJ2-1
D: .
size: .
length: 13
V: TRBV18

DNA: TGTGCCAGCAGCCAACGAGCCACAGATACGCAGTATTTT
CDR3: CASSQRATDTQYF
J: TRBJ2-3
D: .
size: .
length: 13
V: TRBV3-1/TRBV3-2

DNA: TGTGCCAGCAGTCCTTGGGGGCCGAACACTGAAGCTTTCTTT
CDR3: CASSPWGPNTEAFF
J: TRBJ1-1
D: .
size: .
length: 14
V: TRBV27

DNA: TGTGCCAGCTCAACCCGATACGAGGGCAATCAGCCCCAGCATTTT
CDR3: CASSTRYEGNQPQHF
J: TRBJ1-5
D: .
size: .
length: 15
V: TRBV18

DNA: TGCGCCAGCAGCGTGGGACTTTCCTACAATGAGCAGTTCTTC
CDR3: CASSVGLSYNEQFF
J: TRBJ2-1
D: .
size: .
length: 14
V: TRBV5-1

DNA: TGTGCCAGCAGCGACCGGGACACGAACACTGAAGCTTTCTTT
CDR3: CASSDRDTNTEAFF
J: TRBJ1-1
D: .
size: .
length: 14
V: TRBV21-1

DNA: TGCGCCAGCAGCCAAGGCGACTTTGGGGGCCACACTGAAGCTTTCTTT
CDR3: CASSQGDFGGHTEAFF
J: TRBJ1-1
D: .
size: .
length: 16
V: TRBV4-1

DNA: TGTGCCAGCAGCTTAGCAGGGGCGGTTAACTATGGCTACACCTTC
CDR3: CASSLAGAVNYGYTF
J: TRBJ1-2
D: .
size: .
length: 15
V: TRBV7-8

DNA: TGCGCCAGCAGCAGGGACTCCCCCTCCTACGAGCAGTACTTC
CDR3: CASSRDSPSYEQYF
J: TRBJ2-7
D: .
size: .
length: 14
V: TRBV5-1

DNA: TGTGCCAGCAGCCAAGGACTAGCGGGAGGAGTCACCTACGAGCAGTACTTC
CDR3: CASSQGLAGGVTYEQYF
J: TRBJ2-7
D: TRBD2
size: .
length: 17
V: TRBV3-1/TRBV3-2

DNA: TGTGCCAGCAGCCGCGGGGGACAGGGCACAGATACGCAGTATTTT
CDR3: CASSRGGQGTDTQYF
J: TRBJ2-3
D: .
size: .
length: 15
V: TRBV11-2

DNA: TGTGCCAGCAGACAGGGAAACTTTCCGACCGGGGAGCTGTTTTTT
CDR3: CASRQGNFPTGELFF
J: TRBJ2-2
D: .
size: .
length: 15
V: TRBV11-2

DNA: TGTGCCAGTAGTACCGGACATCGCACTGAAGCTTTCTTT
CDR3: CASSTGHRTEAFF
J: TRBJ1-1
D: .
size: .
length: 13
V: TRBV19

DNA: TGTGCCAGCAGTGAATTGGGGACAGGGGGATATGGCTACACCTTC
CDR3: CASSELGTGGYGYTF
J: TRBJ1-2
D: TRBD1
size: .
length: 15
V: TRBV6-1

DNA: TGTGCCAGCAGTGCCGCCCAAACAGGGACCTCTAGTGGCTACACCTTC
CDR3: CASSAAQTGTSSGYTF
J: TRBJ1-2
D: .
size: .
length: 16
V: TRBV2

DNA: TGTGCCAGCAGTCCGGGGGTACAAGAGACCCAGTACTTC
CDR3: CASSPGVQETQYF
J: TRBJ2-5
D: .
size: .
length: 13
V: TRBV2

DNA: TGTGCCAGCTCACCAGGAGGAAGCGGCTTCTACGAGCAGTACTTC
CDR3: CASSPGGSGFYEQYF
J: TRBJ2-7
D: .
size: .
length: 15
V: TRBV18

DNA: TGTGCCAGCAGCTCGACAGGCCGTTTACTCTCTGGAAACACCATATATTTT
CDR3: CASSSTGRLLSGNTIYF
J: TRBJ1-3
D: .
size: .
length: 17
V: TRBV7-2

DNA: TGTGCCAGCAGCAAATCAGGGTCGGGCATTAATTCACCCCTCCACTTT
CDR3: CASSKSGSGINSPLHF
J: TRBJ1-6
D: .
size: .
length: 16
V: TRBV27

DNA: TGTGCCAGCAGTTTGGCCGGGAGAAGCACTGAAGCTTTCTTT
CDR3: CASSLAGRSTEAFF
J: TRBJ1-1
D: .
size: .
length: 14
V: TRBV28

DNA: TGTGCCAGCAGCCTGATGAGCGGGAGCTACAATGAGCAGTTCTTC
CDR3: CASSLMSGSYNEQFF
J: TRBJ2-1
D: TRBD2
size: .
length: 15
V: TRBV14

DNA: TGCGCCAGCAGCTTGGGGACAGGGGACGGCTACACCTTC
CDR3: CASSLGTGDGYTF
J: TRBJ1-2
D: TRBD1
size: .
length: 13
V: TRBV5-1

DNA: TGTGCCAGCAGCTCTAGCGGGAGAAGGACAGATACGCAGTATTTT
CDR3: CASSSSGRRTDTQYF
J: TRBJ2-3
D: TRBD2
size: .
length: 15
V: TRBV2

DNA: TGTGCCATCAGGGGGACAGGGATGAGCTCCTACGAGCAGTACTTC
CDR3: CAIRGTGMSSYEQYF
J: TRBJ2-7
D: TRBD1
size: .
length: 15
V: TRBV10-3